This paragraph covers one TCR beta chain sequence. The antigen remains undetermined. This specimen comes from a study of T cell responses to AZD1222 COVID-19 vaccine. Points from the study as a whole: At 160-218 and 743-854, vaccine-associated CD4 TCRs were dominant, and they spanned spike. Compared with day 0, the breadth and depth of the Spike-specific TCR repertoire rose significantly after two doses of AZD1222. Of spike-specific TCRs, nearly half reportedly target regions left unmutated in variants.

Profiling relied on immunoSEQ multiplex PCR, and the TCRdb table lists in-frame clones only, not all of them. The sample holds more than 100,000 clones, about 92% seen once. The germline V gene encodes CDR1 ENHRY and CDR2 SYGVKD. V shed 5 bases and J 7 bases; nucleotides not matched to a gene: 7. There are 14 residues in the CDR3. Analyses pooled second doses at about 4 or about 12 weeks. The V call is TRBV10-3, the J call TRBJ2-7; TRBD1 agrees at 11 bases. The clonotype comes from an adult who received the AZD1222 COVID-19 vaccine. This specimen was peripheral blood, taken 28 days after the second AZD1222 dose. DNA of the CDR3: TGTGCCATCAGTCCTGGACAGGGGGCAAGGGAGCAGTACTTC. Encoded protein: CAISPGQGAREQYF.